This T cell receptor (beta chain) was observed in a study of Graves' ophthalmopathy and Graves' hyperthyroidism. Whole-study results and caveats: Using 13 signatures, a model distinguished ophthalmopathy from stable hyperthyroidism, reaching around 87% sensitivity and 81.08% specificity.

On this clonotype: Its antigen is unknown.

For repertoire sequencing, the TCR beta CDR3 regions were amplified from RNA transcripts. Second-round multiplex PCR came after a first-round RT-PCR that employed HTBI primers. TCRdb ran MiXCR on the multiplex PCR reads and lists one entry per CDR3 protein. The profile shows about 340,000 distinct CDR3 sequences, around a sixth of them singletons. Germline V gene data show CDR1 as MNHNS and CDR2 as SASEGT. The ends lost 4 bases at V and 4 bases at J; junction bases unmatched: 12. This CDR3 has 17 amino acids. Enrollment excluded any patients with other autoimmune diseases, uncontrolled infections, pregnancy or lactation.

The chain combines TRBV6-1 with TRBJ2-5, with TRBD2 identical over 10 bases. The sample was peripheral blood. The TCR sequence derives from an adult man with Graves' ophthalmopathy. The CDR3 sequence: CASSAVGSGRIRETQYF. CDR3 nucleotide sequence: TGTGCCAGCAGTGCGGTGGGTAGCGGGAGGATACGAGAGACCCAGTACTTC.